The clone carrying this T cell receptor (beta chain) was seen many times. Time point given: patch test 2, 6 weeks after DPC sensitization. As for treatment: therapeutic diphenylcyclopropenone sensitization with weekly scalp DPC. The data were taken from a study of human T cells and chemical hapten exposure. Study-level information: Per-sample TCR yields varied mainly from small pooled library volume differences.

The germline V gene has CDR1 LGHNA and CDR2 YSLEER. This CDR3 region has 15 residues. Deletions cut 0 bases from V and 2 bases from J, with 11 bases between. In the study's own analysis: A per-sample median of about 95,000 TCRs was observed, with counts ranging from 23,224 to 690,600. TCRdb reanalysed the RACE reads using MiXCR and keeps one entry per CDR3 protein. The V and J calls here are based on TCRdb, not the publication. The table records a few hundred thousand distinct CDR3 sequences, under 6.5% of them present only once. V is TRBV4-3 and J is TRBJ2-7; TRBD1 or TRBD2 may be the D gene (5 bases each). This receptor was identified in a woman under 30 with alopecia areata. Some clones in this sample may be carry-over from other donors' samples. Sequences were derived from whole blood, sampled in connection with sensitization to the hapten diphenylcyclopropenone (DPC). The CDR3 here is CASSQELGTPYEQYF. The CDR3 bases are TGCGCCAGCAGCCAAGAGCTAGGGACCCCCTACGAGCAGTACTTC.